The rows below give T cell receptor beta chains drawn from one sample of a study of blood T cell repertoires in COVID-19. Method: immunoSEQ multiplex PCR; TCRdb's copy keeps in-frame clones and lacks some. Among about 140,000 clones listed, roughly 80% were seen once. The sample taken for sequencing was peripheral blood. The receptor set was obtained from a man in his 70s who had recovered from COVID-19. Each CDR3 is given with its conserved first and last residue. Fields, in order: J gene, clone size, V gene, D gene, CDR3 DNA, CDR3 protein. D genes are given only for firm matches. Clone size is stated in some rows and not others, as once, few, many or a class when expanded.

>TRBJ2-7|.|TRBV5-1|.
TGCGCCAGCAGCTTGGGTCCGCGCGAGCAGTACTTC
CASSLGPREQYF
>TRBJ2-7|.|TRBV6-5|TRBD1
TGTGCCAGCAGCCGGGACAGGGACTACGAGCAGTACTTC
CASSRDRDYEQYF
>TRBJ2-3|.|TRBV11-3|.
TGTGCCAGCAGCACTAGGGGTGGCGGGACGAGCACAGATACGCAGTATTTT
CASSTRGGGTSTDTQYF
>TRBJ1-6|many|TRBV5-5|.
TGTGCCAGCAGCTTGTTTTGGTCGGCGGGTGATTCACCCCTCCACTTT
CASSLFWSAGDSPLHF
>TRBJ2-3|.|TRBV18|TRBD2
TGTGCCAGCTCACCCCAACTAGCGGGAGGAGATACGCAGTATTTT
CASSPQLAGGDTQYF
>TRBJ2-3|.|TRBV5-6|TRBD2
TGTGCCAGCTATGGAGCGGGGAGGGCCGGCGCAGATACGCAGTATTTT
CASYGAGRAGADTQYF
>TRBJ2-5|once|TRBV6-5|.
TGTGCCAGCATGCGTGAGAGGAGAGAGACCCAGTACTTC
CASMRERRETQYF
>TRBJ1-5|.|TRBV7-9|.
TGTGCCAGCAGCTTAGGACAGGCGGTCAGCAATCAGCCCCAGCATTTT
CASSLGQAVSNQPQHF
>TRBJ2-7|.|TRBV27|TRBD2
TGTGCCAGCAGTCCAATCCTGGGACTAGACTACGAGCAGTACTTC
CASSPILGLDYEQYF
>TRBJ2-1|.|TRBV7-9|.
TGTGCCAGCAGCTTATATCGGGTTACCCTAAACAATGAGCAGTTCTTC
CASSLYRVTLNNEQFF
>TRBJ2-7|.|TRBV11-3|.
TGTGCCAGCAGCTTAGATGTTTCCGGTCCTGAGGCCTACGAGCAGTACTTC
CASSLDVSGPEAYEQYF
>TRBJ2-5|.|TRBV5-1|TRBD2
TGCGCCAGCAGCTCAGGCTCCGGGACTAGCGCCTTCCTGGGTGAGACCCAGTACTTC
CASSSGSGTSAFLGETQYF
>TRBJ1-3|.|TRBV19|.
TGTGCCAGTAGTGTTTCCTATACGGGCTCTGGAAACACCATATATTTT
CASSVSYTGSGNTIYF
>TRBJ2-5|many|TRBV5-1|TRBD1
TGCGCCAGCAGCTCGGGGACAGGGACTGGAGAGACCCAGTACTTC
CASSSGTGTGETQYF
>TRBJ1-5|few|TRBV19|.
TGTGCCAGTAGTATAACAGGCGATAATCAGCCCCAGCATTTT
CASSITGDNQPQHF
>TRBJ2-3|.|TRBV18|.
TGTGCCAGCTCACCACCCGACGCTCAGCCGACATACACAGATACGCAGTATTTT
CASSPPDAQPTYTDTQYF
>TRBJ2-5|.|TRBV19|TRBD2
TGTGCCACCGGACTAGCGGGAGTTGAGTCGGAGACCCAGTACTTC
CATGLAGVESETQYF
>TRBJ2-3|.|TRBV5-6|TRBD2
TGTGCCAGCAGCACCTCTAGCGGGGGGCCCGATACGCAGTATTTT
CASSTSSGGPDTQYF
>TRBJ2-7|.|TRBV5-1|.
TGCGCCAGCAGCTTGGCCTGGGGGCCCACCTACGAGCAGTACTTC
CASSLAWGPTYEQYF
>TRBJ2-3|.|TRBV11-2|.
TGTGCCAGCAGCTTAGCGGGAACCGGGATCATTTGGGATACGCAGTATTTT
CASSLAGTGIIWDTQYF
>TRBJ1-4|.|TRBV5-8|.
TGTGCCAGCAGCTTGGGCGGCTTCCCCGGGGAAAAACTGTTTTTT
CASSLGGFPGEKLFF
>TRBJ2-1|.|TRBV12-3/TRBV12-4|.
TGTGCCAGCTTCGGACTTTACAATGAGCAGTTCTTC
CASFGLYNEQFF
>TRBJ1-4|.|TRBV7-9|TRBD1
TGTGCCAGCAGGACGACAGGGGCGGAGGAAAAACTGTTTTTT
CASRTTGAEEKLFF
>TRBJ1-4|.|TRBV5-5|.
TGTGCCAGCACCCGATCGGGGAGTTATGAAAAACTGTTTTTT
CASTRSGSYEKLFF
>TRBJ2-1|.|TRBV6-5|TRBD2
TGTGCCAGCAGTTATCCGACTAGCGGGAGCTACAATGAGCAGTTCTTC
CASSYPTSGSYNEQFF
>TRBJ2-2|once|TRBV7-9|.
TGTGCCAGCAGCGATACTATAGCGAACACCGGGGAGCTGTTTTTT
CASSDTIANTGELFF
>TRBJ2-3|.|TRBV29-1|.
TGCTTAAGCAGGGGACGCGAAGATACGCAGTATTTT
CLSRGREDTQYF
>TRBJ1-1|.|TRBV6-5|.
TGTGCCAGCAGTTACAACCAGGGGAACACTGAAGCTTTCTTT
CASSYNQGNTEAFF
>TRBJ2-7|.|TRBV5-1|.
TGCGCCAGCAGCTTGGGACAGACGAGCTCCTACGAGCAGTACTTC
CASSLGQTSSYEQYF
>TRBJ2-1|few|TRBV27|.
TGTGCCAGCAGTTTATCTTCTAGCTCCTACAATGAGCAGTTCTTC
CASSLSSSSYNEQFF
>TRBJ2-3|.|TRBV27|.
TGTGCCAGCGGCGGGTCTTCTAGCACAGATACGCAGTATTTT
CASGGSSSTDTQYF
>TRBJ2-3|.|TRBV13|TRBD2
TGTGCCAGCAGCTTGAACCCCCTTCTTGCGGGAGGGGCAGATACGCAGTATTTT
CASSLNPLLAGGADTQYF
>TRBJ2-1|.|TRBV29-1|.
TGCAGCGTTGCAGGTTCGGGTAGCGGACACAATGAGCAGTTCTTC
CSVAGSGSGHNEQFF
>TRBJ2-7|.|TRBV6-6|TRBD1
TGTGCCAGCAGTTACTCGAGGACAGGGGGAACCTACGAGCAGTACTTC
CASSYSRTGGTYEQYF
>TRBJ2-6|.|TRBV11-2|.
TGTGCCAGCAGCTTAGTTTTGGGGGCCGGGGCCAACGTCCTGACTTTC
CASSLVLGAGANVLTF
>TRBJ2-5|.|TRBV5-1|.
TGCGCCAGCAGCTTGGCGGCAGGGAGGGAGACCCAGTACTTC
CASSLAAGRETQYF
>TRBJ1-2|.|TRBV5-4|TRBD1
TGTGCCAGCAGCTTGTACAAGGGGGCTGATGGCTACACCTTC
CASSLYKGADGYTF
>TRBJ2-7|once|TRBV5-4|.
TGTGCCAGCAGCGACCGGGACAACTCCTACGAGCAGTACTTC
CASSDRDNSYEQYF
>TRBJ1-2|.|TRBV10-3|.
TGTGCCATCAGTGATATGGCAGGGAACTATGGCTACACCTTC
CAISDMAGNYGYTF
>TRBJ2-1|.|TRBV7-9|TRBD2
TGTGCCAGCAGACCCTCGGGGGGGGGCGATGAGCAGTTCTTC
CASRPSGGGDEQFF
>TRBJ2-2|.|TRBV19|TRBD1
TGTGCCAGTAGTATGAACCCCAGGGACAGGGGGTACACCGGGGAGCTGTTTTTT
CASSMNPRDRGYTGELFF
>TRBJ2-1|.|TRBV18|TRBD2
TGTGCCAGCTCACTCGGACTAGCGGGCCACCTCGGAGAGCAGTTCTTC
CASSLGLAGHLGEQFF
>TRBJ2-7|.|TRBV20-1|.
TGCAGTGCTAGTGGCGACTACTACGAGCAGTACTTC
CSASGDYYEQYF
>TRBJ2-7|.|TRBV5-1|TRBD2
TGCGCCAGCAGCTTGGAGACTAGCGGGAGGGCCTCTGTATACGAGCAGTACTTC
CASSLETSGRASVYEQYF
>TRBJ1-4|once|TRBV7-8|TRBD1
TGTGCCAGCAGCCTCGGGACAGCCAACGGGGAAAAACTGTTTTTT
CASSLGTANGEKLFF